This T cell receptor (beta chain) emerged from a study of blood T cell repertoires in COVID-19. Across the whole study: Material from acute and convalescent COVID-19 was sourced from the United States, Italy and Spain. PBMCs, B-cell-depleted T cells, or T cells provided the cDNA or gDNA that made up the material.

Per the authors' pipeline: Amplification of reference gene primers provided the estimated nucleated cell counts. Clones were read by immunoSEQ multiplex PCR, and TCRdb kept only the in-frame ones, dropping some. V and J calls and clone size are as listed in that table; D and trimming were resolved from the DNA. Among around 60,000 clones, roughly 88% were seen once, and the ten largest hold 3.5%. The germline gives CDR1 SGHTS, CDR2 YDEGEE. The CDR3 extends over 14 amino acids. The trim removed 4 bases at V and 8 bases at J, leaving 6 bases unmatched. The sequenced material came from peripheral blood. This TCR derives from a man in his fifties or sixties with active COVID-19. The rearrangement links TRBV5-8 to TRBJ1-4, with 9 nucleotides matching TRBD1. Here the CDR3 reads CASSQQGAREKLFF. CDR3 coding DNA: TGTGCCAGCAGCCAACAGGGGGCCCGCGAAAAACTGTTTTTT.